The source of this T cell receptor beta chain is a study of T cell responses to AZD1222 COVID-19 vaccine. Across the whole study: Second doses that came at about 4 or about 12 weeks were put together.

The table came from immunoSEQ multiplex PCR; TCRdb's copy has only in-frame clones and leaves some out. This table has 110,000 to 150,000 clones, 92% appearing once. General study points: Clonal diversity was possibly underestimated; the donors were predominantly white British and more often female. Just five to seven people given AZD1222 tested seropositive at baseline.

The CDR3 is made up of 14 amino acids. Germline V gene sequence: CDR1 MNHNS, CDR2 SASEGT. The V gene lost 3 bases and the J gene lost 4 bases, with 10 bases spanning the gap. Points on this clone: As yet, its antigen is unknown.

This TCR derives from an adult in good health. This material consisted of peripheral blood, taken on day 0 of AZD1222 vaccination. The J gene is TRBJ1-3, the V gene TRBV6-1, with D possibly TRBD1 on 6 matching bases. The CDR3 loop is CASSEGAYGNTIYF. The DNA of the CDR3 is TGTGCCAGCAGTGAGGGGGCGTACGGAAACACCATATATTTT.